The 8 T cell receptor beta chains below were found in one sample sequenced in a study of blood T cell repertoires in COVID-19. Assay used: immunoSEQ multiplex PCR; TCRdb lists only in-frame clones, some missing. The sample carries under 200,000 clones, over 75% recorded once. Sequencing was performed on PBMCs or T cells enriched from blood (not recorded which). The receptor set was obtained from a woman between 50 and 59 years old who had recovered from COVID-19.

The chain recombines TRBV20-1 with TRBJ1-1; D call uncertain. CDR1 is DFQATT, CDR2 SNEGSKA, per germline (reference sequence). CDR3 size: 13 residues. The germline V and J ends were trimmed by 3 bases and 1 base, with 9 bases remaining between them. CDR3 DNA sequence: TGCAGTGCTAGTACGGGTGGGAACACTGAAGCTTTCTTT. Its protein product is CSASTGGNTEAFF.

CDR3 DNA sequence: TGTGCCAGCAGACCTCGGGGAGCGGGTAATGAAAAACTGTTTTTT. Its translation: CASRPRGAGNEKLFF. The chain joins TRBV3-1 (or the pseudogene TRBV3-2) to TRBJ1-4; D unclear. Trimming stripped 6 bases from V and 4 bases from J, with 15 bases between. Germline V gene lookup returns CDR1 LGHDT and CDR2 YNNKEL (reference sequence). The CDR3 length is 15 residues.

This clone has a handful of counts. This rearrangement joins TRBV19 to TRBJ1-2; 7 nucleotides align to TRBD1. The CDR3 extends over 13 amino acids. Germline values: CDR1 LNHDA, CDR2 SQIVND (reference sequence). Trimming took 4 bases from V and 6 from J; bases not matched to a gene: 5. CDR3 sequence reads: CASSKSDRNGYTF. Written as DNA, the CDR3 is TGTGCCAGTAGTAAGTCGGACAGGAATGGCTACACCTTC. The whole variable domain, filled in from reference TRBV19 and TRBJ1-2, reads DGGITQSPKYLFRKEGQNVTLSCEQNLNHDAMYWYRQDPGQGLRLIYYSQIVNDFQKGDIAEGYSVSREKKESFPLTVTSAQKNPTAFYLCASSKSDRNGYTFGSGTRLTVV.

The sample holds one count of this clone. CDR3 sequence: CASSQEASGEETQYF. In DNA, the CDR3 is TGCGCCAGCAGCCAAGAAGCGAGCGGCGAAGAGACCCAGTACTTC. The rearrangement uses TRBV4-3 and TRBJ2-5; possible D gene TRBD2, 5 bases. V lost 0 bases to trimming and J lost 3 bases, with 11 bases between them. The length of the CDR3 is 15 residues. From germline, CDR1 is LGHNA and CDR2 YSLEER.

This clone was seen just once. The V and J genes are TRBV11-2 and TRBJ1-4, with TRBD1 as a possible D gene (6 bases). Per the germline V gene, CDR1 is SGHAT and CDR2 is FQNNGV. This CDR3 is 13 amino acids long. V was trimmed by 1 base and J by 14 bases, leaving 14 bases between them. CDR3 sequence reads: CASSLVGQFKLFF. The CDR3 coding sequence is TGTGCCAGCAGCTTAGTAGGACAGTTCAAGCTGTTTTTT.

The chain is built from TRBV28 and TRBJ2-2; TRBD1 matches at 7 bases. Germline V CDR1 and CDR2: MDHEN, SYDVKM. The CDR3 length is 18 residues. After removal of 2 bases from V and 6 bases from J, the junction contained 15 bases not matched to a gene. In DNA form, the CDR3 reads TGTGCCAGCAGTTTACTTGGAGGTAAGACAGGGAGCCCCGGGGAGCTGTTTTTT. Residues: CASSLLGGKTGSPGELFF. The variable domain in full, with the rest retrieved from reference TRBV28 and TRBJ2-2, is DVKVTQSSRYLVKRTGEKVFLECVQDMDHENMFWYRQDPGLGLRLIYFSYDVKMKEKGDIPEGYSVSREKKERFSLILESASTNQTSMYLCASSLLGGKTGSPGELFFGEGSRLTVL.

This clone was detected once. The rearrangement joins TRBV5-1 to TRBJ1-2, with TRBD1 identical over 8 bases. The CDR3 totals 16 residues. Germline CDR1 SGHRS, CDR2 YFSETQ. V lost 0 bases to trimming and J lost 2 bases; unmatched junction nucleotides: 6. The CDR3 region has the DNA TGCGCCAGCAGCTTGGATGGGACAGGCCCCAACTATGGCTACACCTTC. This gives the protein CASSLDGTGPNYGYTF.

CDR3: CASSQGQGEIQYF. The CDR3 DNA sequence: TGTGCCAGCAGCCAAGGACAGGGAGAAATTCAGTACTTC. This chain joins TRBV5-4 and TRBJ2-4; 8 bases are shared with TRBD1. Germline V gene lookup returns CDR1 SGHNT and CDR2 YYREEE (reference sequence). CDR3 length equals 13 residues. The ends lost 4 bases at V and 10 bases at J; junction bases unmatched: 7.